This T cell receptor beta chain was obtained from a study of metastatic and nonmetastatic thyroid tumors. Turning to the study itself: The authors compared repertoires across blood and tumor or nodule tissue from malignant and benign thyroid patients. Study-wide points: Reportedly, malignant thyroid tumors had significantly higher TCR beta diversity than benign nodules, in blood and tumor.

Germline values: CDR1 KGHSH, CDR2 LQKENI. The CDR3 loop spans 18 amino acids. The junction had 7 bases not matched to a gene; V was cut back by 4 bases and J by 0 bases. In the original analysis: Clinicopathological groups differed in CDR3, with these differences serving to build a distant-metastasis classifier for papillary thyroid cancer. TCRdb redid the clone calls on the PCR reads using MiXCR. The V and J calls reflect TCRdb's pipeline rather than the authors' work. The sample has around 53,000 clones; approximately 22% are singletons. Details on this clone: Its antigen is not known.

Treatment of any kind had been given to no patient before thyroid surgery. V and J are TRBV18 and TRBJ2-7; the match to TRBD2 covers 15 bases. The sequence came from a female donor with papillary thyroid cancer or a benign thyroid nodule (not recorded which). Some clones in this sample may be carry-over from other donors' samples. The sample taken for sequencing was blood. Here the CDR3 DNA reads TGTGCCAGCTCACTGGCGGGACTAGCGGGGGGAAGCTCCTACGAGCAGTACTTC. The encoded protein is CASSLAGLAGGSSYEQYF.